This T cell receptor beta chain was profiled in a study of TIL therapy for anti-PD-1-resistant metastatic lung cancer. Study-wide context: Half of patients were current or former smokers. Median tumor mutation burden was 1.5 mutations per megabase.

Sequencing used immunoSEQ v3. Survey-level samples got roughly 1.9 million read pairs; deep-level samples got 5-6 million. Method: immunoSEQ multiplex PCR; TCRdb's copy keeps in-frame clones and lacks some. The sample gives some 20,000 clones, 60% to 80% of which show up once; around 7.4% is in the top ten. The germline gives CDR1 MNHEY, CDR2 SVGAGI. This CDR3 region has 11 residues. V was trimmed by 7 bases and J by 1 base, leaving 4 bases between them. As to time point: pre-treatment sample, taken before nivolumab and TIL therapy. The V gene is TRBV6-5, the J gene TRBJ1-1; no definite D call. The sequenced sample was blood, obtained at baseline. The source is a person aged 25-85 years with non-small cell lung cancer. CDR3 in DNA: TGTGCCAGCACATGGAACACTGAAGCTTTCTTT. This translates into CASTWNTEAFF.